One and the same sample provided the 32 T cell receptor beta chains below, sequenced in a study of cytomegalovirus exposure and HLA in healthy donors (dated by TCRdb to about 2017). Library method: the immunoSEQ multiplex PCR assay. Here the immuneACCESS table is served through TCRdb, limited to in-frame sequences with V and J called. Missing clones are a known gap in these copies; in checked studies unresolved V genes cover under half, and the rest lacks a known reason. Within this sample are some 290,000 clones, with approximately 85% of them counted one time only. Clones ranked in the top ten supply more than 0.95% of the sample. Sequenced material: PBMCs. The receptors were gathered from a man aged 25-45 years in good health and CMV-seronegative.

The J gene is TRBJ2-1, the V gene TRBV7-9, with D uncertain. The germline V gene has CDR1 SEHNR and CDR2 FQNEAQ (reference sequence). Trimming removed 8 bases at V and 3 bases at J, with 14 bases between. This CDR3 is 14 amino acids long. CDR3 sequence reads: CASLRLGFYNEQFF. The CDR3 bases are TGTGCCAGCTTAAGGCTCGGGTTCTACAATGAGCAGTTCTTC.

The chain couples TRBV7-6 to TRBJ1-4, with TRBD1 matching 8 bases. Germline V lookup: CDR1 SGHVS, CDR2 FNYEAQ. Germline trimming cut 5 bases from V and 7 bases from J; bases unmatched to any gene: 9. The CDR3 sequence is 15 residues long. CDR3 protein: CASSTRDGQGEKLFF. The CDR3 nucleotides are TGTGCCAGCAGCACGCGTGACGGACAGGGTGAAAAACTGTTTTTT.

V usage is TRBV10-1 and J usage is TRBJ2-1; the D gene is possibly TRBD1 (6 bases). The length of the CDR3 is 13 residues. CDR1 and CDR2 (germline): WNHNN, SYGVQD (reference sequence). The V gene lost 6 bases and the J gene lost 10 bases, with 16 bases spanning the gap. This chain's CDR3 is CASSQGPFGEQFF. The CDR3 coding sequence is TGCGCCAGCAGCCAGGGGCCCTTCGGGGAGCAGTTCTTC.

The rearrangement links TRBV19 to TRBJ2-2; D might be TRBD2 (6 bases). There are 16 residues in the CDR3. V lost 8 bases to trimming and J lost 2 bases, with 18 bases between them. Germline CDR1 LNHDA, CDR2 SQIVND (reference sequence). Written as DNA, the CDR3 is TGTGCCAGTGGCCGTGCGGGGAAGCTTAACACCGGGGAGCTGTTTTTT. Translating gives CASGRAGKLNTGELFF.

The chain joins TRBV7-6 to TRBJ2-3; the match to TRBD1 covers 9 bases. J was trimmed by 0 bases and V by 3 bases; bases with no gene match: 7. The CDR3 spans 17 residues. Germline CDR1 is SGHVS and CDR2 is FNYEAQ. The CDR3 region is CASSFTPGQGSTDTQYF. The CDR3 DNA reads as TGTGCCAGCAGCTTTACCCCGGGACAGGGAAGCACAGATACGCAGTATTTT.

This chain links TRBV6-5 with TRBJ1-2; 9 nucleotides match TRBD1. The junction had 11 bases not matched to a gene; V was cut back by 4 bases and J by 8 bases. The germline V gene encodes CDR1 MNHEY and CDR2 SVGAGI. This CDR3 contains 15 residues. The CDR3 DNA reads as TGTGCCAGCAGTTGGCGGGACAGGGCCGCGGAAGGCTACACCTTC. Translating it yields CASSWRDRAAEGYTF.

V and J are TRBV7-2 and TRBJ2-2; D uncertain. V was cut by 5 bases and J by 8 bases, with 6 bases left in between. Germline V gene data show CDR1 as SGHTA and CDR2 as FQGNSA. The CDR3 spans 11 residues. The CDR3 DNA reads TGTGCCAGCAGCCCCCGGGGGGAGCTGTTTTTT. It yields the protein CASSPRGELFF.

The chain couples TRBV7-2 to TRBJ1-2; 8 nucleotides agree with TRBD1. Germline values: CDR1 SGHTA, CDR2 FQGNSA. This CDR3 spans 15 amino acids. Trimming cost V 5 bases and J 3 bases; bases outside gene matches: 8. The CDR3 loop is CASSTRQGWHYGYTF. The CDR3 bases are TGTGCCAGCAGCACAAGACAGGGGTGGCACTATGGCTACACCTTC. The variable domain in full, completed from reference TRBV7-2 and TRBJ1-2, reads GAGVSQSPSNKVTEKGKDVELRCDPISGHTALYWYRQSLGQGLEFLIYFQGNSAPDKSGLPSDRFSAERTGGSVSTLTIQRTQQEDSAVYLCASSTRQGWHYGYTFGSGTRLTVV.

CDR3 coding DNA: TGTGCCAGTACAGCTGGAAACACCATATATTTT. Translating it yields CASTAGNTIYF. The J gene is TRBJ1-3, the V gene TRBV6-6; D unresolved. The V gene lost 9 bases and the J gene lost 2 bases, with 5 bases spanning the gap. CDR1 and CDR2 (germline): MNHNY, SVGAGI (reference sequence). The CDR3 length is 11 residues.

The chain links TRBV5-1 to TRBJ1-4, with 7 bases lining up with TRBD1. Trimming took 2 bases from V and 5 from J; bases not matched to a gene: 6. Germline-derived CDR1 and CDR2 are SGHRS and YFSETQ. The CDR3 is 15 amino acids. As DNA, the CDR3 is TGCGCCAGCAGCTTTTCGACAGGGTCAAATGAAAAACTGTTTTTT. Its protein is CASSFSTGSNEKLFF.

The rearrangement uses TRBV6-1 and TRBJ1-2; 7 nucleotides line up with TRBD1. CDR1 is MNHNS, CDR2 SASEGT, per germline. The CDR3 totals 14 residues. Losses at the gene ends were 4 bases for V and 4 bases for J; bases not matched to a gene: 6. CDR3 in DNA: TGTGCCAGCAGTGCCAGGGGGGAACCCTATGGCTACACCTTC. This sequence encodes CASSARGEPYGYTF.

This clone was recorded a few times. The chain combines TRBV7-9 with TRBJ2-7; D might be TRBD2 (5 bases). Per germline, CDR1 SEHNR and CDR2 FQNEAQ (reference sequence). Trimming removed 5 bases at V and 3 bases at J, with 17 bases between. The CDR3 has 15 residues. The CDR3 loop is CASSHPDGVSYEQYF. Written as DNA, the CDR3 is TGTGCCAGCAGCCACCCCGACGGGGTAAGCTACGAGCAGTACTTC.

This chain uses TRBV13 with TRBJ1-2; TRBD1 aligns across 7 bases. With 5 bases clipped from V and 2 bases from J, the junction kept 2 bases outside the gene matches. CDR3 length: 13 amino acids. The germline V gene has CDR1 PRHDT and CDR2 FYEKMQ (reference sequence). The CDR3: CASSPGGNYGYTF. The CDR3 region has the DNA TGTGCCAGCAGCCCAGGGGGGAACTATGGCTACACCTTC. Complete variable domain (other parts from reference TRBV13 and TRBJ1-2): AAGVIQSPRHLIKEKRETATLKCYPIPRHDTVYWYQQGPGQDPQFLISFYEKMQSDKGSIPDRFSAQQFSDYHSELNMSSLELGDSALYFCASSPGGNYGYTFGSGTRLTVV.

J is TRBJ1-1 and V is TRBV4-2, with a possible D match to TRBD1 (6 bases). This CDR3 is built from 14 residues. V was clipped by 1 base and J by 11 bases, with 17 bases between them. From germline, CDR1 is LGHNA and CDR2 YNFKEQ. CDR3 protein: CASSQAAKQGIAFF. Here the CDR3 DNA reads TGTGCCAGCAGCCAAGCCGCAAAACAGGGTATCGCTTTCTTT.

This clone was seen a single time. Germline is not matched at one junction end, which may reflect a read error. CDR3 nucleotides: TGTGCCAGCAGTGAAGCGCTTACGACTAGCTGGGACTTC. It translates to CASSEALTTSWDF. The chain uses TRBV6-1 and TRBJ2-5, with 7 bases lining up with TRBD2. Germline CDR1 reads MNHNS; CDR2 reads SASEGT. The CDR3 length is 13 residues.

This chain joins TRBV29-1 and TRBJ1-2; tentatively, D is TRBD1 (5 bases). CDR3 length: 11 residues. Germline V gene sequence: CDR1 SQVTM, CDR2 ANQGSEA. The V gene lost 6 bases and the J gene lost 4 bases, with 9 bases spanning the gap. CDR3 amino acids: CSVGGGYGYTF. Written as DNA, the CDR3 is TGCAGCGTCGGGGGGGGCTATGGCTACACCTTC.

The genes are TRBV27 and TRBJ1-5, with D possibly TRBD1 on 6 matching bases. The CDR3 covers 14 residues. V lost 5 bases and J lost 6, with 14 bases in between. Germline V gives CDR1 MNHEY, CDR2 SMNVEV (reference sequence). The CDR3 loop is CASSPTGLSQPQHF. As DNA, the CDR3 is TGTGCCAGCAGTCCAACAGGGTTAAGTCAGCCCCAGCATTTT.

This clone was recorded once. The chain carries TRBV20-1 and TRBJ1-2; D gene unclear. The CDR3 has 11 residues. Trimming cost V 7 bases and J 2 bases, with 8 bases left between them. Looked up from germline, CDR1 is DFQATT and CDR2 is SNEGSKA (reference sequence). CDR3 DNA: TGCAGTGTAGGAGGAAACTATGGCTACACCTTC. As protein: CSVGGNYGYTF.

This chain joins TRBV6-1 and TRBJ2-1; 9 bases align to TRBD2. The V segment lost 3 bases and the J segment 4 bases; nucleotides outside the gene matches: 7. Germline lookup yields CDR1 MNHNS and CDR2 SASEGT. The CDR3 sequence is 16 residues long. The CDR3 DNA reads as TGTGCCAGCAGTGAGGGAGCTAGCGGGGAGTACAATGAGCAGTTCTTC. Its translation: CASSEGASGEYNEQFF.

CDR3 sequence: CASSSRDEQYF. The DNA of the CDR3 is TGTGCCAGCAGCTCCCGCGACGAGCAGTACTTC. This sequence joins TRBV7-6 and TRBJ2-7; D gene uncertain. The germline V gene encodes CDR1 SGHVS and CDR2 FNYEAQ. This CDR3 comprises 11 residues. Trimming took 4 bases from V and 5 from J, leaving 6 bases between them.

The chain couples TRBV7-6 to TRBJ2-1; TRBD1 aligns across 9 bases. Germline CDR1 SGHVS, CDR2 FNYEAQ. V dropped 0 bases and J dropped 4; count of bases not matched to a gene: 7. The CDR3 contains 17 residues. CDR3 sequence reads: CASSLAFRDRVYNEQFF. DNA of the CDR3: TGTGCCAGCAGCTTAGCGTTCCGGGACAGGGTGTACAATGAGCAGTTCTTC.

This clone was detected many times. V gene TRBV27 combines with J gene TRBJ2-7; 8 bases line up with TRBD1. CDR1 and CDR2 from the germline V gene are MNHEY and SMNVEV (reference sequence). The CDR3 runs 12 residues. V lost 4 bases and J lost 6; bases outside the gene matches: 2. The CDR3 DNA reads TGTGCCAGCAGTTCGACAGGGGTCGAGCAGTACTTC. The encoded protein is CASSSTGVEQYF.

The CDR3 bases are TGTGCCAGCAGTTCCGGGACAGGGGGGGGCACAGATACGCAGTATTTT. It specifies CASSSGTGGGTDTQYF. V and J are TRBV6-5 and TRBJ2-3; 11 bases are a match to TRBD1. Per the germline V gene, CDR1 is MNHEY and CDR2 is SVGAGI. V gave up 4 bases and J gave up 1 base; unmatched junction bases: 4. The CDR3 has 16 residues.

V is TRBV19 and J is TRBJ2-7; a possible D gene is TRBD1 (5 bases). The CDR3 is 13 amino acids. V lost 7 bases to trimming and J lost 5 bases, with 15 bases between them. The germline gives CDR1 LNHDA, CDR2 SQIVND (reference sequence). The CDR3 is CASKAGPSHEQYF. DNA for the CDR3: TGTGCCAGTAAGGCAGGGCCAAGCCACGAGCAGTACTTC.

The CDR3 nucleotides read TGCGCCAGCATGAGTTACACCGGGGAGCTGTTTTTT. Amino acids: CASMSYTGELFF. This sequence joins TRBV4-3 and TRBJ2-2, with D hard to call. CDR3 length equals 12 residues. V gave up 7 bases and J gave up 3 bases, with 6 bases separating them. The V gene's germline CDR1 is LGHNA and CDR2 YSLEER.

The chain couples TRBV2 to TRBJ1-1; no clear D. The V end lost 5 bases, the J end lost 0 bases, and 4 bases lay between the germline ends. CDR3 length equals 12 residues. Germline CDR1 SNHLY, CDR2 FYNNEI. This chain's CDR3 is CASSPLNTEAFF. The CDR3 DNA is TGTGCCAGCAGTCCGTTGAACACTGAAGCTTTCTTT.

The chain joins TRBV6-5 to TRBJ2-2; no firm D call. This CDR3 is built from 14 residues. Germline V CDR1 and CDR2: MNHEY, SVGAGI. Trimming pared 2 bases from V and 5 bases from J, leaving 9 bases between. The CDR3 DNA is TGTGCCAGCAGTTACGAACCTGCGACCGGGGAGCTGTTTTTT. It specifies CASSYEPATGELFF.

The V gene is TRBV11-2, the J gene TRBJ1-1; 7 positions agree with TRBD1. Trimming took 3 bases from V and 5 from J; bases not matched to a gene: 15. The CDR3 runs to 17 residues. Germline V gives CDR1 SGHAT, CDR2 FQNNGV. In DNA form, the CDR3 reads TGTGCCAGCAGCTTTTTTTTGGCAGGGGGGCGAGGGACTGAAGCTTTCTTT. As protein: CASSFFLAGGRGTEAFF.

The rearrangement links TRBV13 to TRBJ2-1, with 9 bases matching TRBD2. V dropped 5 bases and J dropped 8; count of bases not matched to a gene: 10. The length of the CDR3 is 15 residues. Germline assignment: CDR1 PRHDT and CDR2 FYEKMQ (reference sequence). In nucleotides, the CDR3 is TGTGCCAGCAGCCATTCCGGGACTAGCTTCTATGAGCAGTTCTTC. Protein: CASSHSGTSFYEQFF.

The J gene is TRBJ2-2, the V gene TRBV6-4; 9 positions agree with TRBD2. Germline CDR1 MRHNA, CDR2 SNTAGT. With V trimmed by 2 bases and J by 4 bases, 14 bases remained unmatched. CDR3 length equals 19 residues. In DNA, the CDR3 is TGTGCCAGCAGTGACGGGGGACTAGCCCAATGGGGCGGCACCGGGGAGCTGTTTTTT. Translation gives CASSDGGLAQWGGTGELFF.

The chain combines TRBV5-1 with TRBJ2-5, with a tentative D call TRBD1 (5 bases). With 0 bases removed from V and 2 bases from J, the gap between germline ends came to 11 bases. Germline V gives CDR1 SGHRS, CDR2 YFSETQ. The CDR3 spans 15 residues. CDR3 in amino acids: CASSLGAGLQETQYF. CDR3 bases: TGCGCCAGCAGCTTGGGTGCAGGGCTACAAGAGACCCAGTACTTC.

The chain recombines TRBV7-9 with TRBJ2-7; D perhaps matches TRBD1 (6 bases). Trimming took off 4 bases at V and 0 bases at J, with 13 bases between the two ends. The CDR3 is made up of 15 amino acids. CDR1 is SEHNR, CDR2 FQNEAQ, per germline (reference sequence). This CDR3 is CASSSRDKTSYEQYF. The CDR3 nucleotides are TGTGCCAGCAGCTCCCGGGACAAAACCTCCTACGAGCAGTACTTC. Using reference TRBV7-9 and TRBJ2-7 for the parts outside the CDR3, the full variable domain is DTGVSQNPRHKITKRGQNVTFRCDPISEHNRLYWYRQTLGQGPEFLTYFQNEAQLEKSRLLSDRFSAERPKGSFSTLEIQRTEQGDSAMYLCASSSRDKTSYEQYFGPGTRLTVT.